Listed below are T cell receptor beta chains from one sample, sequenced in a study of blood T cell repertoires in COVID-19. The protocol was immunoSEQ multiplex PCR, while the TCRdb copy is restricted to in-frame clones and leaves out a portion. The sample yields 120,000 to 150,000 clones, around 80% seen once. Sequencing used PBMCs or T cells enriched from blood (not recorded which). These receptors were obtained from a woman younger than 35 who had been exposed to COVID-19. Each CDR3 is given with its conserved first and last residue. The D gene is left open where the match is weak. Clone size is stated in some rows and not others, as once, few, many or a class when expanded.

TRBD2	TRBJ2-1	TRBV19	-	CASSPKDGGGSYNEQFF	TGTGCCAGTAGCCCAAAGGACGGGGGGGGGTCCTACAATGAGCAGTTCTTC
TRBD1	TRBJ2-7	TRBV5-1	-	CASSLGRDSTYEQYF	TGCGCCAGCAGCTTGGGCCGGGACAGCACCTACGAGCAGTACTTC
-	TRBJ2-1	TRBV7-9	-	CASSLGGNSYNEQFF	TGTGCCAGCAGCTTAGGCGGGAACTCCTACAATGAGCAGTTCTTC
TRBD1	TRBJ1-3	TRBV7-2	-	CASSDRGLAGNTIYF	TGTGCCAGCAGCGACAGGGGGTTGGCTGGAAACACCATATATTTT
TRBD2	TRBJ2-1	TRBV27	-	CASSLSGTSNEQFF	TGTGCCAGCAGCTTATCCGGGACTAGCAATGAGCAGTTCTTC
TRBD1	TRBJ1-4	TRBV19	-	CAISTGLGEKLFF	TGTGCCATATCGACAGGGTTGGGAGAAAAACTGTTTTTT
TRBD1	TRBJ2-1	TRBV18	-	CASSPAGGGHEQFF	TGTGCCAGCTCACCGGCAGGGGGCGGCCATGAGCAGTTCTTC
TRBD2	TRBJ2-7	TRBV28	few	CASSLAGGGYEQYF	TGTGCCAGCAGTTTAGCGGGAGGGGGCTACGAGCAGTACTTC
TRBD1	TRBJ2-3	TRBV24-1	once	CATSDKGQGMADTQYF	TGTGCCACCAGTGATAAGGGACAGGGGATGGCAGATACGCAGTATTTT
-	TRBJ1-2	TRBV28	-	CASSSPRPGGGYTF	TGTGCCAGCAGTTCCCCGAGGCCGGGAGGTGGGTACACCTTC
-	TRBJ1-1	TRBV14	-	CASSREAGPNTEAFF	TGTGCCAGCAGCCGGGAGGCTGGTCCGAACACTGAAGCTTTCTTT
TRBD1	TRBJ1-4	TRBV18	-	CASSRKTGDEKLFF	TGTGCCAGCTCACGTAAGACAGGGGATGAAAAACTGTTTTTT
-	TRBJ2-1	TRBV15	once	CATSRDLALQWEQFF	TGTGCCACCAGCAGAGACCTAGCCCTGCAGTGGGAGCAGTTCTTC
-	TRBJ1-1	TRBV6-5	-	CASSYSEEMNTEAFF	TGTGCCAGCAGTTACTCGGAGGAAATGAACACTGAAGCTTTCTTT
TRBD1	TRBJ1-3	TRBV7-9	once	CASSLVSQGANSGNTIYF	TGTGCCAGCAGCTTAGTATCCCAGGGGGCCAACTCTGGAAACACCATATATTTT
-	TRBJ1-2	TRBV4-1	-	CASSQVWGGDYGYTF	TGCGCCAGCAGCCAAGTTTGGGGGGGCGACTATGGCTACACCTTC
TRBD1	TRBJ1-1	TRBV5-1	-	CASSAGQGTTEAFF	TGCGCCAGCAGCGCGGGACAGGGAACCACTGAAGCTTTCTTT
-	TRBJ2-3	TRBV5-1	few	CASSSGLATDTQYF	TGCGCCAGCAGCTCCGGGCTAGCAACAGATACGCAGTATTTT
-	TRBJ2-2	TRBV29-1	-	CSVEPSGPNTGELFF	TGCAGCGTTGAACCCTCGGGTCCTAACACCGGGGAGCTGTTTTTT
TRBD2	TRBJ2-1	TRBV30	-	CAWGGTSGRENEQFF	TGTGCCTGGGGGGGGACTAGCGGGAGGGAAAATGAGCAGTTCTTC
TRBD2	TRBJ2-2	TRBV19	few	CASSALAGGTGELFF	TGTGCCAGTAGTGCACTAGCGGGGGGCACCGGGGAGCTGTTTTTT
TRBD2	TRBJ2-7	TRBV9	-	CASSVGSGSSNEQYF	TGTGCCAGCAGCGTAGGTAGCGGGAGTTCCAACGAGCAGTACTTC
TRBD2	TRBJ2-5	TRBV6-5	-	CASRLKREYETQYF	TGTGCCAGCAGACTCAAGCGGGAGTATGAGACCCAGTACTTC
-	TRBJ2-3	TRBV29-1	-	CSVATGQSGADTQYF	TGCAGCGTCGCCACGGGGCAGTCAGGGGCAGATACGCAGTATTTT
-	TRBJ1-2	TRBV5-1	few	CASSLEPGTNYGYTF	TGCGCCAGCAGCTTGGAGCCAGGGACTAACTATGGCTACACCTTC
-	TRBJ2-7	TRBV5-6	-	CASTVGLTYEQYF	TGTGCCAGCACCGTCGGTCTTACCTACGAGCAGTACTTC
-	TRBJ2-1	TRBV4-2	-	CASSQLKTGGEQFF	TGTGCCAGCAGCCAACTTAAGACCGGCGGTGAGCAGTTCTTC
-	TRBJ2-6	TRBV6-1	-	CASSEALWGAGANVLTF	TGTGCCAGCAGTGAAGCGCTATGGGGAGCTGGGGCCAACGTCCTGACTTTC
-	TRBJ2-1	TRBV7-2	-	CASSLVWAGYNEQFF	TGTGCCAGCAGCCTAGTTTGGGCGGGGTACAATGAGCAGTTCTTC
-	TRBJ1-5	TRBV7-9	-	CASSLYRVGSNQPQHF	TGTGCCAGCAGCTTATACAGGGTTGGTTCCAATCAGCCCCAGCATTTT
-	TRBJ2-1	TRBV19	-	CASTVVVGHDNEQFF	TGTGCCAGTACGGTTGTAGTGGGACACGACAATGAGCAGTTCTTC
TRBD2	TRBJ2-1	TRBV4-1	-	CASSQLAGGLFKNEQFF	TGCGCCAGCAGCCAGCTAGCGGGAGGGCTCTTTAAGAATGAGCAGTTCTTC
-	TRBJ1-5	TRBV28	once	CASSGGFYSNQPQHF	TGTGCCAGCAGTGGAGGGTTCTATAGCAATCAGCCCCAGCATTTT
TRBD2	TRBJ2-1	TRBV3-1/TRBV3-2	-	CASSQHKGTSGSGNEQFF	TGTGCCAGCAGCCAACATAAAGGGACTAGCGGGAGTGGGAATGAGCAGTTCTTC
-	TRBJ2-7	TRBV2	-	CASSAGYTYEQYF	TGTGCCAGCAGCGCAGGGTACACCTACGAGCAGTACTTC
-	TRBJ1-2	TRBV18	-	CASSPPRADPNYGYTF	TGTGCCAGCTCACCACCGAGGGCAGATCCGAACTATGGCTACACCTTC
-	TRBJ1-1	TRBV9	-	CASSEPRGGVVTEAFF	TGTGCCAGCAGCGAACCCAGAGGAGGGGTGGTCACTGAAGCTTTCTTT
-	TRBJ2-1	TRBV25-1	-	CASGVGGEQFF	TGTGCCAGCGGTGTAGGGGGTGAGCAGTTCTTC
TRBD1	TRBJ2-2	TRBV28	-	CASEERTGTKKDANTGELFF	TGTGCCAGCGAAGAAAGGACAGGGACAAAGAAGGACGCGAACACCGGGGAGCTGTTTTTT
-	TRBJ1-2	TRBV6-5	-	CASSSASGNYGYTF	TGTGCCAGCAGTTCAGCCTCAGGGAACTATGGCTACACCTTC
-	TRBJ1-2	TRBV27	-	CASSPRFQGINYGYTF	TGTGCCAGCAGTCCCCGTTTTCAGGGGATTAACTATGGCTACACCTTC
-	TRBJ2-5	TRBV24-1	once	CATGQDPPRETQYF	TGTGCCACCGGACAAGACCCCCCCCGGGAGACCCAGTACTTC
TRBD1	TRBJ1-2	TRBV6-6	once	CASSSQGEVNYGYTF	TGTGCCAGCAGTTCTCAGGGGGAGGTCAACTATGGCTACACCTTC
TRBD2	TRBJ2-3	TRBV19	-	CASSSSLAGTDTQYF	TGTGCCAGTAGTAGTTCACTAGCGGGCACAGATACGCAGTATTTT